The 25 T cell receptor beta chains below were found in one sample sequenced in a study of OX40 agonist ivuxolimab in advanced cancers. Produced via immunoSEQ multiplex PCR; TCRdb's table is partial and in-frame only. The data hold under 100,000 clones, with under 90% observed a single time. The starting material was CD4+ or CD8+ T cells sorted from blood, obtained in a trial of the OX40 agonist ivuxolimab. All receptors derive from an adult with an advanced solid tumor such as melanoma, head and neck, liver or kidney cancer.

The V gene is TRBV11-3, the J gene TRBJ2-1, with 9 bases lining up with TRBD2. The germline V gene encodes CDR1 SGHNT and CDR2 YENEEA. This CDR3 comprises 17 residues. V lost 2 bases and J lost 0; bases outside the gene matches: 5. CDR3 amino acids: CASSLWSGGSSYNEQFF. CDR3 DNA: TGTGCCAGCAGCTTATGGAGCGGGGGGAGCTCCTACAATGAGCAGTTCTTC.

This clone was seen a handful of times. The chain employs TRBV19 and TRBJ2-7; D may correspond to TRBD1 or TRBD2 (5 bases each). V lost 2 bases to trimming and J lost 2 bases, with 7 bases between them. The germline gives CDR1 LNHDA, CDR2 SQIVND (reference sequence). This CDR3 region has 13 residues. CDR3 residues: CASSIRDPYEQYF. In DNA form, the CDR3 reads TGTGCCAGTAGTATAAGGGACCCCTACGAGCAGTACTTC.

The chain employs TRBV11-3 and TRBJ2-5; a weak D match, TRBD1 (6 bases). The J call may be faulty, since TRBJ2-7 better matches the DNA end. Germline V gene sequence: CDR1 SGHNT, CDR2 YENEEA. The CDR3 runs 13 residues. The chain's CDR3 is CASSLRRGHEQYF. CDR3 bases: TGTGCCAGCAGCTTACGCAGGGGCCACGAGCAGTACTTC.

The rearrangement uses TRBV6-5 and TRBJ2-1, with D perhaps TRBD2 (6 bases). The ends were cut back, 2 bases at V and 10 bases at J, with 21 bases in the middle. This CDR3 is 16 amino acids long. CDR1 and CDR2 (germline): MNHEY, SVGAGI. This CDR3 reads CASSYQKGLRRKEQFF. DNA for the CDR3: TGTGCCAGCAGTTACCAGAAGGGACTCCGGCGTAAAGAGCAGTTCTTC.

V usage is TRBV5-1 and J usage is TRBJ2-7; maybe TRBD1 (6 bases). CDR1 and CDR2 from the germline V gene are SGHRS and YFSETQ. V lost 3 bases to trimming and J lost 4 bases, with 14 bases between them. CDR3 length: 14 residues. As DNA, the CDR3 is TGCGCCAGCAGCTGGGGAGAGGGGGTTTACGAGCAGTACTTC. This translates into CASSWGEGVYEQYF.

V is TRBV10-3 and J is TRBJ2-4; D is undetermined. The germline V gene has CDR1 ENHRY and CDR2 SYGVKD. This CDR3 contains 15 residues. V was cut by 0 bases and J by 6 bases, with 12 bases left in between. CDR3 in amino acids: CAISESGVAGNIQYF. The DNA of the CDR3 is TGTGCCATCAGTGAGTCGGGTGTCGCTGGAAACATTCAGTACTTC.

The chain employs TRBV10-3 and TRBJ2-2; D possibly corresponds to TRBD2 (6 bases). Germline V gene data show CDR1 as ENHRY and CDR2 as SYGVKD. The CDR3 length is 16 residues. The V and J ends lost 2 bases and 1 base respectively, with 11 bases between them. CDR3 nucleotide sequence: TGTGCCATCAGTGAGAGGCGCGGGGTGAACACCGGGGAGCTGTTTTTT. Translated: CAISERRGVNTGELFF.

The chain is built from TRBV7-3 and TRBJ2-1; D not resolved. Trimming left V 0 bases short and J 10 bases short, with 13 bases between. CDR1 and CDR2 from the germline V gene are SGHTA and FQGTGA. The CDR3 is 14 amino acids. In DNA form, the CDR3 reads TGTGCCAGCAGCTTAACTCCCCCCAGCAACGAGCAGTTCTTC. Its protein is CASSLTPPSNEQFF.

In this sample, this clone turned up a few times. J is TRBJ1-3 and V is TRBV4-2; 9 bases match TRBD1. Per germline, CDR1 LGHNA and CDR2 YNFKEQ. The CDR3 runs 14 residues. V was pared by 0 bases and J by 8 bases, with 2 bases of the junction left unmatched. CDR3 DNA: TGTGCCAGCAGCCAAGAAACAGGGGGCGACACCATATATTTT. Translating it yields CASSQETGGDTIYF.

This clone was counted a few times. This CDR3 is CASSAGYNEQFF. The CDR3 DNA sequence: TGTGCCAGTAGCGCGGGATACAATGAGCAGTTCTTC. This chain uses TRBV19 with TRBJ2-1, with a weak D call TRBD2 (6 bases). This CDR3 has 12 amino acids. Germline-derived CDR1 and CDR2 are LNHDA and SQIVND (reference sequence). V was trimmed by 6 bases and J by 4 bases, leaving 7 bases between them.

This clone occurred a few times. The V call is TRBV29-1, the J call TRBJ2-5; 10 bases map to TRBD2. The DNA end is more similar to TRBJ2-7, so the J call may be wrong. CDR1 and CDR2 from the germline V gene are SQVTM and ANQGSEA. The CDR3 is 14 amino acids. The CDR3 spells CSVAGLAGVYEQYF. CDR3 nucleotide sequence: TGCAGCGTCGCGGGGCTAGCGGGGGTCTACGAGCAGTACTTC.

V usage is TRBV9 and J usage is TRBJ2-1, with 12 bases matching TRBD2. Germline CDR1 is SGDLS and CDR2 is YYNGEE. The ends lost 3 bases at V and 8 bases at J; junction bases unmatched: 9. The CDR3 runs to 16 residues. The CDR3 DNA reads TGTGCCAGCAGCGCCCATCTAGCGGGAGGGCCTCATGAGCAGTTCTTC. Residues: CASSAHLAGGPHEQFF.

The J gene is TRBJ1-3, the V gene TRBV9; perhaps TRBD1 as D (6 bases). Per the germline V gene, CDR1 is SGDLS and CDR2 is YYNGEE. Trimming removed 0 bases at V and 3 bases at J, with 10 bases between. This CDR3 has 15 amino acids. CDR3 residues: CASSVGGAFGNTIYF. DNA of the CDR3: TGTGCCAGCAGCGTAGGGGGGGCCTTTGGAAACACCATATATTTT. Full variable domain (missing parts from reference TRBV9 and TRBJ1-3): DSGVTQTPKHLITATGQRVTLRCSPRSGDLSVYWYQQSLDQGLQFLIQYYNGEERAKGNILERFSAQQFPDLHSELNLSSLELGDSALYFCASSVGGAFGNTIYFGEGSWLTVV.

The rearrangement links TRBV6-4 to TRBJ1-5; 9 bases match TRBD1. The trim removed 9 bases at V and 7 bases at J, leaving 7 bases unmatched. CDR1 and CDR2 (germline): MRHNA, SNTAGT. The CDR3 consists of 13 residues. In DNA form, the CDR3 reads TGTGCCAGGGGACAGGGCGGGGAACAGCCCCAGCATTTT. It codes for CARGQGGEQPQHF.

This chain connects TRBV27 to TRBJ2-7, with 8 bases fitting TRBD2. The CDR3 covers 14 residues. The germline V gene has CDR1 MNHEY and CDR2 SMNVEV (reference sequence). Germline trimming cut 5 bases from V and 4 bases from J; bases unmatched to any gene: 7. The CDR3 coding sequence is TGTGCCAGCAGTCTTAGAGCGGGAGTATACGAGCAGTACTTC. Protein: CASSLRAGVYEQYF.

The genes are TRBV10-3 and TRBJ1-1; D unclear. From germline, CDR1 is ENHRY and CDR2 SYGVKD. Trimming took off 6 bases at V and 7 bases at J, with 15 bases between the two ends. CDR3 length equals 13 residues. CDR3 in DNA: TGTGCCATCAGCCCGGACCTGGCAGTTGAAGCTTTCTTT. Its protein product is CAISPDLAVEAFF.

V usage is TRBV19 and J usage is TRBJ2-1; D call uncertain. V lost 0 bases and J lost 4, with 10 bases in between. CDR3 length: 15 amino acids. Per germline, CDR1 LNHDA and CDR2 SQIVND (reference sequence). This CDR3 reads CASSIDAASYNEQFF. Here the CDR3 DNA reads TGTGCCAGTAGTATAGACGCCGCCTCGTACAATGAGCAGTTCTTC. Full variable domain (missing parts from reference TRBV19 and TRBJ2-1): DGGITQSPKYLFRKEGQNVTLSCEQNLNHDAMYWYRQDPGQGLRLIYYSQIVNDFQKGDIAEGYSVSREKKESFPLTVTSAQKNPTAFYLCASSIDAASYNEQFFGPGTRLTVL.

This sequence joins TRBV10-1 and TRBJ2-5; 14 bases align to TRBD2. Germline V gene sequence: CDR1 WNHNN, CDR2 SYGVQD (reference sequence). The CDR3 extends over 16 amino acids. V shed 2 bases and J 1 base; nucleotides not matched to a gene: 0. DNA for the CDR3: TGCGCCAGCAGTGAGGGGACTAGCGGGAGCCAAGAGACCCAGTACTTC. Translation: CASSEGTSGSQETQYF.

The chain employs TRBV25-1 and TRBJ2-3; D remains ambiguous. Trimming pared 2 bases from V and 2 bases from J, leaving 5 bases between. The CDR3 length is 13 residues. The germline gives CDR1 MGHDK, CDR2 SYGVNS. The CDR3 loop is CASSETVTDTQYF. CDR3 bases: TGTGCCAGCAGTGAAACAGTCACAGATACGCAGTATTTT.

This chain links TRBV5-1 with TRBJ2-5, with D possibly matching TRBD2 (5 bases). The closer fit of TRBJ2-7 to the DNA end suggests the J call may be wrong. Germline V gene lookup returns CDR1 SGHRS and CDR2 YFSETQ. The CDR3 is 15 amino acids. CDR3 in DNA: TGCGCCAGCAACCCCCGAGGAGGTCCACCCTACGAGCAGTACTTC. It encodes CASNPRGGPPYEQYF.

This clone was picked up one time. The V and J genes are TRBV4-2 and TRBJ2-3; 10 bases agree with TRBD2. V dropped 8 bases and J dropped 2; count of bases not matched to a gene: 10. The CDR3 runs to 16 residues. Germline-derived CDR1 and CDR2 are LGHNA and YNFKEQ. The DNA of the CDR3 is TGTGCCAGCGGAGTTCGGACTAGCGGATACACAGATACGCAGTATTTT. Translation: CASGVRTSGYTDTQYF.

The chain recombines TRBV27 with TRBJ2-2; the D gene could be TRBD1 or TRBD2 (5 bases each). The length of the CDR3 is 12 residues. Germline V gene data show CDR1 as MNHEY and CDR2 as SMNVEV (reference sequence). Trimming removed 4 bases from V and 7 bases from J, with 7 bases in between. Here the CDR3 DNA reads TGTGCCAGCAGTTGGGACGGCGGGGAGCTGTTTTTT. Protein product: CASSWDGGELFF.

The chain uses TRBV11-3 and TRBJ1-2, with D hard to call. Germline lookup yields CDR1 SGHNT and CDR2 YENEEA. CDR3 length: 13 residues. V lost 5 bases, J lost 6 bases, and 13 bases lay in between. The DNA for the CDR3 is TGTGCCAGCAGCCGTAGGTCCGGGGATGGCTACACCTTC. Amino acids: CASSRRSGDGYTF.

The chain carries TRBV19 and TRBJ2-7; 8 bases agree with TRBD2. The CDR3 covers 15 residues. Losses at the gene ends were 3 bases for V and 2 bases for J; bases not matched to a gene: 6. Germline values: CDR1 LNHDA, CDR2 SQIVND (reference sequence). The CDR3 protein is CASSIQLAEAYEQYF. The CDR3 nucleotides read TGTGCCAGTAGTATCCAACTAGCGGAGGCCTACGAGCAGTACTTC.

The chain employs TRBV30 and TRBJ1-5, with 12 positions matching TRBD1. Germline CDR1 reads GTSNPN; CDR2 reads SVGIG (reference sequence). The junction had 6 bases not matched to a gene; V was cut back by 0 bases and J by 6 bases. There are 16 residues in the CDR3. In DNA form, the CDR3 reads TGTGCCTGGAGTGTATGGGGGACAGGGGGCAGTCAGCCCCAGCATTTT. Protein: CAWSVWGTGGSQPQHF.